This T cell receptor beta chain was recorded in a study of T cells in Graves' hyperthyroidism and ophthalmopathy. This clonotype appeared a few times. The study excluded patients with uncontrolled infection, other autoimmune disease, pregnancy or lactation. Clinical symptoms, serum thyroxine and TRAb, thyroid ultrasound and orbital computed tomography were used for the diagnoses. The PBMCs were taken from around 9.1 ml of fresh peripheral blood. Amplification of TCR beta CDR3 regions was performed using RNA transcripts as template. During a first-round RT-PCR of the TCR CDR3, the HTBI primer set was used. TCRdb fed the multiplex PCR reads into MiXCR, producing one record per CDR3 protein. This sample has approximately 530,000 distinct CDR3 sequences, with 20% found just once. Trimming removed 7 bases from V and 0 bases from J; junction bases left unmatched: 8. This CDR3 spans 15 amino acids. The germline CDR1 and CDR2 sequences are SGHTA and FQGNSA.

This chain uses TRBV7-2 with TRBJ1-2, with 7 bases identical to TRBD1. The sequencing input was blood. The clonotype originates from a man between 40 and 49 years old with Graves' ophthalmopathy. CDR3 protein: CASTYRQGTNYGYTF. CDR3 nucleotide sequence: TGTGCCAGCACCTATCGACAGGGTACTAACTATGGCTACACCTTC.